The TCR beta chain described here comes from a study of cytomegalovirus exposure and HLA in healthy donors. Study-wide points: Donors belonging to an Asian-associated ancestry cluster reportedly showed fewer N-insertions in productive TCRs than the roughly 700-donor mean, according to what a later analysis found. While the bulk of TCR sequences proved rare, some public TCRs turned up in many donors. A few CMV-associated chains were confirmed in vitro to be specific for CMV antigens. DRB1 showed the most TCR associations and HLA-C the fewest in a later analysis, as rates varied by HLA locus.

As concerns this clone: Its antigen is unknown.

PCR was performed using 60 Vbeta and 13 Jbeta primers. Produced via immunoSEQ multiplex PCR; TCRdb's table is partial and in-frame only. The table includes some 130,000 clones, approximately 80% detected once. This CDR3 region has 17 residues. The ends lost 0 bases at V and 10 bases at J; junction bases unmatched: 8. CDR1 and CDR2 (germline): MGHRA, YSYEKL. Sequencing used PBMCs. The source is a male donor in good health and CMV-seropositive. J is TRBJ2-3 and V is TRBV4-1; 15 nucleotides agree with TRBD2. The CDR3: CASSQERTSGGAGSQYF. DNA for the CDR3: TGCGCCAGCAGCCAAGAACGGACTAGCGGGGGGGCGGGGTCGCAGTATTTT.